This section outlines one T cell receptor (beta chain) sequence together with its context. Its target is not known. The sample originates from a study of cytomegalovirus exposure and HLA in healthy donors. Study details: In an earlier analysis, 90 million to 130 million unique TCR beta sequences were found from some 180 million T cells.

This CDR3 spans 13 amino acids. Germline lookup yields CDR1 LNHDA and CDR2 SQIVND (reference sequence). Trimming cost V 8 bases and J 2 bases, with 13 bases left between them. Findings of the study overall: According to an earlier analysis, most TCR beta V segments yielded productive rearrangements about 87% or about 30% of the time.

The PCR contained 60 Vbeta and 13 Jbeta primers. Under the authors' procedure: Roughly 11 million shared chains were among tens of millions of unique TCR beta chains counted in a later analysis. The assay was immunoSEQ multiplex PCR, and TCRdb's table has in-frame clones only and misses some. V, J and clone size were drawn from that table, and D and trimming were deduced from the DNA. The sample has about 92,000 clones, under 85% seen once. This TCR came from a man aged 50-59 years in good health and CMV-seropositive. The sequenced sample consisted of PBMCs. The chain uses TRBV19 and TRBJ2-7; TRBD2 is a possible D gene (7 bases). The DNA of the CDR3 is TGTGCCAGTGGTCGGGGGGCGCCCTACGAGCAGTACTTC. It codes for CASGRGAPYEQYF.